This T cell receptor (beta chain) emerged from a study of blood T cells in healthy people across ages. Study outcomes and limitations: As age increased, TCR beta diversity per million T cells fell in a roughly linear fashion.

Turning to this clonotype: Its cognate antigen is unknown.

The V gene's germline CDR1 is SGHTA and CDR2 FQGNSA. The CDR3 runs to 13 residues. Together with a sample-barcoded 5' primer, a J-beta primer mix was included in a second PCR lasting roughly 6 to 12 cycles. Each CDR3 protein gets one entry after TCRdb re-called the 5' RACE reads with MiXCR. Of around 780,000 distinct CDR3 sequences in the sample, roughly three fifths were seen once. This chain connects TRBV7-2 to TRBJ2-7; TRBD1 matches 7 bases. TRBJ2-5 matches the DNA end more closely, so the J call is doubtful. This receptor was taken from a man in his forties or fifties in good health. Material: blood. This CDR3 reads CASSWTGLGTQYF. The CDR3 region has the DNA TGTGCCAGCAGTTGGACAGGTCTAGGGACCCAGTACTTC.